Listed here are 20 T cell receptor beta chains from one sample, sequenced in a study of blood T cell repertoires in COVID-19. Repertoires were generated with immunoSEQ multiplex PCR, while TCRdb's copy carries only in-frame clones and drops some. The sample comprises around 250,000 clones, over 80% of which are singletons, and approximately 10% rests with the top ten. Sequenced: peripheral blood. Every receptor here comes from a woman in her sixties or seventies with COVID-19, enrolled during active disease.

The chain combines TRBV5-1 with TRBJ1-1; D not resolved. This CDR3 is built from 13 residues. The germline gives CDR1 SGHRS, CDR2 YFSETQ. V dropped 2 bases and J dropped 1 base, with 6 bases sitting between them. This CDR3 reads CASSFSTNTEAFF. DNA for the CDR3: TGCGCCAGCAGCTTCTCTACGAACACTGAAGCTTTCTTT.

The V gene is TRBV30, the J gene TRBJ1-2; 7 bases line up with TRBD1. CDR3 size: 12 residues. From germline, CDR1 is GTSNPN and CDR2 SVGIG (reference sequence). V trimming: 6 bases; J trimming: 5 bases; junction bases outside the gene matches: 6. The CDR3 loop is CACPLTGYGYTF. The CDR3 DNA sequence: TGTGCCTGCCCACTGACAGGGTATGGCTACACCTTC.

J is TRBJ1-5 and V is TRBV6-5; possibly TRBD1 for D (5 bases). This CDR3 has 16 residues. Looked up from germline, CDR1 is MNHEY and CDR2 is SVGAGI. V was trimmed by 4 bases and J by 2 bases, leaving 15 bases between them. The CDR3 region is CASSSLGTGGNQPQHF. In DNA form, the CDR3 reads TGTGCCAGCAGTTCCCTGGGGACGGGGGGCAATCAGCCCCAGCATTTT.

In nucleotides, the CDR3 is TGTGCCAGCAGCGGGACAGGCATCCCTTATGGCTACACCTTC. Protein: CASSGTGIPYGYTF. The chain links TRBV5-4 to TRBJ1-2, with 8 bases aligning to TRBD1. Germline CDR1 SGHNT, CDR2 YYREEE (reference sequence). The ends lost 4 bases at V and 5 bases at J; junction bases unmatched: 7. The CDR3 sequence is 14 residues long. The full variable domain, completed using reference TRBV5-4 and TRBJ1-2, is ETGVTQSPTHLIKTRGQQVTLRCSSQSGHNTVSWYQQALGQGPQFIFQYYREEENGRGNFPPRFSGLQFPNYSSELNVNALELDDSALYLCASSGTGIPYGYTFGSGTRLTVV.

This chain connects TRBV6-5 to TRBJ1-5; 7 bases line up with TRBD1. With V trimmed by 7 bases and J by 4 bases, 10 bases remained unmatched. Germline lookup yields CDR1 MNHEY and CDR2 SVGAGI. The CDR3 spans 15 residues. This chain's CDR3 is CASNKNLQGNQPQHF. DNA of the CDR3: TGTGCCAGCAATAAGAACCTACAGGGGAATCAGCCCCAGCATTTT.

The chain recombines TRBV29-1 with TRBJ2-3, with 7 bases aligning to TRBD1. The CDR3 totals 13 residues. V dropped 6 bases and J dropped 3; count of bases not matched to a gene: 6. Germline V CDR1 and CDR2: SQVTM, ANQGSEA. The CDR3 bases are TGCAGCGTGAGGGGGCAAGGTACAGATACGCAGTATTTT. It codes for CSVRGQGTDTQYF.

This rearrangement joins TRBV7-8 to TRBJ1-5, with 7 bases matching TRBD1. Germline CDR1 reads SGHVS; CDR2 reads FQNEAQ. The CDR3 loop spans 13 amino acids. V lost 9 bases, J lost 3 bases, and 5 bases stayed unmatched. CDR3 amino acids: CASRQGPNQPQHF. CDR3 coding DNA: TGTGCCAGTCGACAGGGTCCCAATCAGCCCCAGCATTTT.

The chain joins TRBV7-9 to TRBJ2-1; D ambiguous. Trimming took off 3 bases at V and 4 bases at J, with 16 bases between the two ends. The CDR3 length is 16 residues. Germline-derived CDR1 and CDR2 are SEHNR and FQNEAQ (reference sequence). CDR3 sequence: CASSLQAGRHYNEQFF. The DNA for the CDR3 is TGTGCCAGCAGCTTGCAAGCCGGTCGTCATTACAATGAGCAGTTCTTC.

This chain connects TRBV28 to TRBJ1-2, with TRBD1 matching 7 bases. The J segment lost 4 bases and the V segment lost 7 bases, leaving 6 bases of the junction unmatched. The germline gives CDR1 MDHEN, CDR2 SYDVKM. The length of the CDR3 is 13 residues. CDR3 residues: CASKEDRPYGYTF. In DNA form, the CDR3 reads TGTGCCAGCAAGGAGGACAGGCCCTATGGCTACACCTTC.

V and J are TRBV11-2 and TRBJ2-2; D not resolved. Trimming pared 5 bases from V and 7 bases from J, leaving 11 bases between. Per germline, CDR1 SGHAT and CDR2 FQNNGV. The CDR3 is 13 amino acids. This CDR3 reads CASSPQYDGELFF. The DNA for the CDR3 is TGTGCCAGCAGCCCCCAGTACGACGGGGAGCTGTTTTTT.

The chain carries TRBV7-9 and TRBJ2-7, with 7 bases identical to TRBD1. Germline V gene lookup returns CDR1 SEHNR and CDR2 FQNEAQ (reference sequence). The trim removed 2 bases at V and 6 bases at J, leaving 4 bases unmatched. CDR3 size: 13 residues. Written as DNA, the CDR3 is TGTGCCAGCAGCTTAAGTGACAGGGCCGAGCAGTACTTC. This codes for CASSLSDRAEQYF.

The chain employs TRBV13 and TRBJ2-7; TRBD1 matches 9 bases. The V and J ends lost 5 bases and 2 bases, in that order; junction bases with no gene match: 4. The CDR3 has 14 residues. Looked up from germline, CDR1 is PRHDT and CDR2 is FYEKMQ (reference sequence). CDR3 sequence reads: CASSRTGVPYEQYF. CDR3 in DNA: TGTGCCAGCAGCCGGACAGGGGTCCCCTACGAGCAGTACTTC.

V and J are TRBV18 and TRBJ1-3; D call uncertain. V gave up 3 bases and J gave up 1 base, with 13 bases separating them. This CDR3 region has 16 residues. CDR1 KGHSH and CDR2 LQKENI come from the germline V gene. The CDR3 DNA reads TGTGCCAGCTCACCGGCTCGCGGTTTTTCTGGAAACACCATATATTTT. It specifies CASSPARGFSGNTIYF.

With regard to this clone: The same CDR3 is also encoded by other DNA sequences in this sample. The rearrangement links TRBV11-2 to TRBJ2-1, with 7 bases fitting TRBD2. Per the germline V gene, CDR1 is SGHAT and CDR2 is FQNNGV. The CDR3 length is 16 residues. The junction had 9 bases not matched to a gene; V was cut back by 3 bases and J by 4 bases. The CDR3 DNA reads as TGTGCCAGCAGCTTGCGGGGAGGGCGGGCATACAATGAGCAGTTCTTC. Its protein is CASSLRGGRAYNEQFF.

V is TRBV28 and J is TRBJ2-7; TRBD1 agrees at 7 bases. There are 15 residues in the CDR3. Trimming at V came to 6 bases and at J to 2 bases, leaving 10 bases not matched to a gene. Looked up from germline, CDR1 is MDHEN and CDR2 is SYDVKM. CDR3 sequence (DNA): TGTGCCAGCAGCCAAACAGGGGCGCTGGCCTACGAGCAGTACTTC. Protein sequence: CASSQTGALAYEQYF.

In this sample, this clone turned up a few times. The chain carries TRBV28 and TRBJ2-2; 10 bases fit TRBD2. Germline assignment: CDR1 MDHEN and CDR2 SYDVKM. Losses at the gene ends were 5 bases for V and 5 bases for J; bases not matched to a gene: 8. This CDR3 is 16 amino acids long. The CDR3 loop reads CASSLRLAGETGELFF. The CDR3 nucleotides are TGTGCCAGCAGTCTACGGCTAGCGGGAGAAACCGGGGAGCTGTTTTTT. The variable domain in full, completed from reference TRBV28 and TRBJ2-2, reads DVKVTQSSRYLVKRTGEKVFLECVQDMDHENMFWYRQDPGLGLRLIYFSYDVKMKEKGDIPEGYSVSREKKERFSLILESASTNQTSMYLCASSLRLAGETGELFFGEGSRLTVL.

This rearrangement joins TRBV19 to TRBJ2-2, with 7 bases matching TRBD1. This CDR3 is 15 amino acids long. Germline V gene data show CDR1 as LNHDA and CDR2 as SQIVND (reference sequence). V lost 7 bases and J lost 0; bases outside the gene matches: 5. The CDR3: CASIVGTANTGELFF. The CDR3 DNA is TGTGCCAGTATTGTCGGGACAGCGAACACCGGGGAGCTGTTTTTT.

This chain connects TRBV28 to TRBJ2-2; TRBD2 agrees at 10 bases. V lost 5 bases and J lost 5; bases outside the gene matches: 8. The CDR3 runs 16 residues. Germline values: CDR1 MDHEN, CDR2 SYDVKM. CDR3 region: CASSPRLAGITGELFF. The CDR3 bases are TGTGCCAGCAGTCCTAGACTAGCGGGTATTACCGGGGAGCTGTTTTTT.

The rearrangement joins TRBV5-1 to TRBJ1-2, with D maybe TRBD1 (5 bases). Trimming left V 3 bases short and J 6 bases short, with 18 bases between. CDR3 size: 15 residues. Germline CDR1 reads SGHRS; CDR2 reads YFSETQ. As DNA, the CDR3 is TGCGCCAGCAGCTCCCTTTCTCGGGGGACGAATGGCTACACCTTC. This codes for CASSSLSRGTNGYTF.

This chain links TRBV19 with TRBJ1-6, with TRBD1 matching over 8 bases. V lost 6 bases to trimming and J lost 8 bases; unmatched junction nucleotides: 3. Germline V gene sequence: CDR1 LNHDA, CDR2 SQIVND (reference sequence). This CDR3 has 13 residues. The CDR3, as DNA: TGTGCCAGTAGAGGACAGGGTGATTCACCCCTCCACTTT. The encoded protein is CASRGQGDSPLHF.